This entry features one T cell receptor (beta chain) sequence. Antigen specificity is unknown. The data were taken from a study of CD8 T cells in ankylosing spondylitis. Study-wide findings and caveats: Researchers reportedly found disease-linked clones significantly enriched in matched ankylosing spondylitis synovial fluid. Blood of patients with ankylosing spondylitis appeared to be characterized by a TCR beta motif of fewer than 10 highly homologous variants. In synovial fluid and blood from reactive arthritis, some motif variants were previously reported.

V was trimmed by 0 bases and J by 7 bases, leaving 18 bases between them. The CDR3 sequence is 16 residues long. Per germline, CDR1 MGHRA and CDR2 YSYEKL. TCR beta libraries were made by quantitative 5'-RACE with molecular barcodes. TCRdb re-called the 5' RACE reads through MiXCR, storing one row per CDR3 protein. This sample has around 440,000 distinct CDR3 sequences, with over 15% found just once. The J gene is TRBJ2-5, the V gene TRBV4-1; maybe TRBD2 (6 bases). Specimen: blood, either unsorted or a sorted T cell fraction (not recorded which). The clonotype originates from a male donor with ankylosing spondylitis. The chain's CDR3 is CASSQDPMVYGRTQYF. The CDR3, as DNA: TGCGCCAGCAGCCAAGATCCAATGGTCTACGGGAGGACCCAGTACTTC.